These 27 T cell receptor beta chains share one sample of origin, sequenced in a study of neoadjuvant nivolumab and ipilimumab in lung cancer. The data were produced by immunoSEQ multiplex PCR, yet TCRdb's version contains in-frame clones alone and is incomplete. Found here are under 9,000 clones, around 80% of them singletons; the top ten hold around 4.5%. This specimen was tumor tissue, taken after neoadjuvant nivolumab, alone or with ipilimumab, at or shortly before surgery. These receptors all come from an adult with non-small cell lung cancer.

The gene calls are TRBV27 and TRBJ1-6; 9 bases align to TRBD1. CDR1 is MNHEY and CDR2 is SMNVEV in the germline V gene (reference sequence). The CDR3 contains 15 residues. J lost 10 bases, V lost 5 bases, and 9 bases had no gene match. The CDR3 here is CASSPWDRATSPLHF. The DNA for the CDR3 is TGTGCCAGCAGTCCCTGGGACAGGGCAACCTCACCCCTCCACTTT.

This sequence joins TRBV28 and TRBJ2-7; 8 bases align to TRBD1. The V and J ends lost 6 bases and 4 bases, in that order; junction bases with no gene match: 5. The CDR3 has 13 amino acids. Germline V gene lookup returns CDR1 MDHEN and CDR2 SYDVKM. The CDR3 bases are TGTGCCAGCAGGCGGACAGGGAGGTACGAGCAGTACTTC. It yields the protein CASRRTGRYEQYF.

This chain joins TRBV29-1 and TRBJ1-1; D remains unclear. Germline loops: CDR1 SQVTM, CDR2 ANQGSEA. This CDR3 spans 14 amino acids. V was cut by 4 bases and J by 3 bases, with 15 bases left in between. The CDR3: CSVVRSGAYTEAFF. CDR3 nucleotide sequence: TGCAGCGTTGTACGGTCAGGAGCTTACACTGAAGCTTTCTTT.

This clone has just a few counts. This chain links TRBV10-2 with TRBJ1-6, with D possibly matching TRBD1 (5 bases). CDR1 and CDR2 (germline): WSHSY, SAAADI. The ends were cut back, 0 bases at V and 7 bases at J, with 16 bases in the middle. The CDR3 runs 17 residues. The CDR3 nucleotides are TGCGCCAGCAGTGAGTCGAGATATCGACAGCCCAATTCACCCCTCCACTTT. Protein product: CASSESRYRQPNSPLHF.

In regard to this clone: The germline gene is not matched at one end of the junction; a read error may be the cause. This sequence joins TRBV2 and TRBJ1-1; unclear D gene. The CDR3 is 11 amino acids. The germline CDR1 and CDR2 sequences are SNHLY and FYNNEI. The CDR3 sequence: CAEARSTEAFF. The CDR3 nucleotides read TGCGCCGAGGCGCGTTCCACTGAAGCTTTCTTT.

The chain recombines TRBV19 with TRBJ1-6, with 10 bases matching TRBD1. The CDR3 length is 16 residues. V gave up 6 bases and J gave up 9 bases; unmatched junction bases: 11. In germline, CDR1 is LNHDA, CDR2 SQIVND (reference sequence). The DNA for the CDR3 is TGTGCCAGTAGCGCCGGGACAGGGGTTTTGGGTTCACCCCTCCACTTT. It codes for CASSAGTGVLGSPLHF.

This clone has just one count. V and J are TRBV4-3 and TRBJ1-5, with D hard to call. The CDR3 extends over 15 amino acids. The V end lost 3 bases, the J end lost 0 bases, and 9 bases lay between the germline ends. Germline CDR1 LGHNA, CDR2 YSLEER. The DNA for the CDR3 is TGCGCCAGCAGCCAGGGCTACAATAGCAATCAGCCCCAGCATTTT. Amino acid sequence: CASSQGYNSNQPQHF.

This clone was seen only a few times. The CDR3 sequence: CASSQATSLYNEQFF. The CDR3 DNA sequence: TGTGCCAGCAGCCAAGCGACTAGCCTCTACAATGAGCAGTTCTTC. The rearrangement links TRBV4-2 to TRBJ2-1, with TRBD2 matching over 7 bases. The CDR3 extends over 15 amino acids. Germline CDR1 is LGHNA and CDR2 is YNFKEQ. The trim removed 1 base at V and 3 bases at J, leaving 3 bases unmatched.

The chain employs TRBV5-3 and TRBJ1-1, with D uncertain. TRBV5-3 is given ORF status, its function remaining uncertain. V was trimmed by 4 bases and J by 4 bases, leaving 20 bases between them. The CDR3 loop spans 16 amino acids. The CDR3 here is CARSRPDSSAGTEAFF. In DNA, the CDR3 is TGTGCCAGAAGCCGCCCCGACTCATCCGCCGGCACTGAAGCTTTCTTT.

In its sample, this clone was seen a few times. The chain joins TRBV2 to TRBJ1-5, with 7 bases that match TRBD1. Per the germline V gene, CDR1 is SNHLY and CDR2 is FYNNEI. This CDR3 comprises 14 residues. V was pared by 6 bases and J by 9 bases, with 11 bases of the junction left unmatched. The CDR3 reads CASSSDRAGRPQHF. Written as DNA, the CDR3 is TGTGCCAGCAGCTCCGACAGGGCCGGCAGGCCCCAGCATTTT.

This clone was counted only a few times. The gene calls are TRBV18 and TRBJ2-6; a weak D match, TRBD1 (5 bases). The germline V gene encodes CDR1 KGHSH and CDR2 LQKENI. The V and J ends lost 6 bases and 0 bases respectively, with 9 bases between them. CDR3 length equals 15 residues. CDR3 protein: CASSQDSSGANVLTF. The CDR3 DNA sequence: TGTGCCAGCTCCCAAGACAGCTCTGGGGCCAACGTCCTGACTTTC.

The V gene is TRBV6-6, the J gene TRBJ2-2; the D is unclear. CDR1 and CDR2 (germline): MNHNY, SVGAGI (reference sequence). This CDR3 has 12 amino acids. Deletions cut 5 bases from V and 6 bases from J, with 7 bases between. In DNA form, the CDR3 reads TGTGCCAGCAGTCACCTAGCCGGGGAGCTGTTTTTT. Encoded protein: CASSHLAGELFF.

The chain has TRBV18 and TRBJ1-3, with a weak D call TRBD1 (5 bases). CDR1 KGHSH and CDR2 LQKENI come from the germline V gene. The CDR3 extends over 14 amino acids. The ends were cut back, 0 bases at V and 7 bases at J, with 10 bases in the middle. CDR3 sequence reads: CASSPPTRDNTIYF. The CDR3 DNA reads as TGTGCCAGCTCACCACCCACCAGGGACAACACCATATATTTT.

The chain carries TRBV9 and TRBJ2-1; D may be TRBD1 or TRBD2 (6 bases each). CDR3 length: 15 amino acids. CDR1 SGDLS and CDR2 YYNGEE come from the germline V gene. V dropped 1 base and J dropped 4 bases, with 12 bases sitting between them. This chain's CDR3 is CASSVQPGAYNEQFF. DNA for the CDR3: TGTGCCAGCAGCGTACAACCGGGGGCGTACAATGAGCAGTTCTTC.

The chain carries TRBV9 and TRBJ2-6; TRBD2 aligns across 7 bases. Trimming removed 1 base from V and 2 bases from J; junction bases left unmatched: 0. Germline CDR1 is SGDLS and CDR2 is YYNGEE. The CDR3 has 15 amino acids. The CDR3 protein is CASSVREAGANVLTF. The DNA of the CDR3 is TGTGCCAGCAGCGTACGGGAGGCTGGGGCCAACGTCCTGACTTTC.

This clone appeared once. The chain is built from TRBV2 and TRBJ1-2, with 7 bases matching TRBD1. The CDR3 has 14 residues. J lost 2 bases, V lost 3 bases, and 3 bases had no gene match. Looked up from germline, CDR1 is SNHLY and CDR2 is FYNNEI. CDR3 nucleotides: TGTGCCAGCAGTGAGGGACAGCGAAACTATGGCTACACCTTC. Translation: CASSEGQRNYGYTF.

The chain joins TRBV19 to TRBJ1-5; TRBD1 aligns across 9 bases. There are 15 residues in the CDR3. The V and J ends lost 9 bases and 4 bases, in that order; junction bases with no gene match: 10. From germline, CDR1 is LNHDA and CDR2 SQIVND (reference sequence). The CDR3 DNA is TGTGCCAGCCGAGCCGGGACAGGGCCGAATCAGCCCCAGCATTTT. It yields the protein CASRAGTGPNQPQHF.

The J gene is TRBJ2-7, the V gene TRBV2; no clear D gene. V dropped 7 bases and J dropped 5 bases, with 12 bases sitting between them. CDR3 length equals 12 residues. From germline, CDR1 is SNHLY and CDR2 FYNNEI. The CDR3 DNA reads TGTGCCAGCACTAGGTTTGAGCACGAGCAGTACTTC. It codes for CASTRFEHEQYF.

In its sample, this clone was seen a few times. The J gene is TRBJ1-2, the V gene TRBV29-1, with 12 bases matching TRBD1. V lost 4 bases, J lost 0 bases, and 6 bases stayed unmatched. Germline values: CDR1 SQVTM, CDR2 ANQGSEA. The CDR3 runs 16 residues. The CDR3 reads CSVVGTGGIANYGYTF. The CDR3 DNA is TGCAGCGTTGTCGGGACAGGGGGCATCGCTAACTATGGCTACACCTTC. Based on the CDR3 plus reference TRBV29-1 and TRBJ1-2, the full variable domain is SAVISQKPSRDICQRGTSLTIQCQVDSQVTMMFWYRQQPGQSLTLIATANQGSEATYESGFVIDKFPISRPNLTFSTLTVSNMSPEDSSIYLCSVVGTGGIANYGYTFGSGTRLTVV.

In regard to this clone: Germline and junction disagree at one end, which may indicate a read error. V usage is TRBV20-1 and J usage is TRBJ1-1; 7 nucleotides line up with TRBD1. Per germline, CDR1 DFQATT and CDR2 SNEGSKA (reference sequence). The CDR3 covers 9 residues. The CDR3 DNA is TGCAGTGCTACCATGGGACAGTACTTT. This translates into CSATMGQYF.

This rearrangement joins TRBV27 to TRBJ2-7; D unclear. Per the germline V gene, CDR1 is MNHEY and CDR2 is SMNVEV (reference sequence). V dropped 2 bases and J dropped 3 bases, with 8 bases sitting between them. CDR3 length: 13 residues. The CDR3 DNA sequence: TGTGCCAGCAGTTTAGGGCACGGCTACGAGCAGTACTTC. Its translation is CASSLGHGYEQYF.

The gene calls are TRBV29-1 and TRBJ1-2, with D perhaps matching TRBD1 (6 bases). Germline V gives CDR1 SQVTM, CDR2 ANQGSEA. The CDR3 length is 14 residues. Trimming pared 8 bases from V and 2 bases from J, leaving 18 bases between. The CDR3 reads CSSLEAGANYGYTF. DNA of the CDR3: TGCAGCTCCCTTGAAGCAGGGGCAAACTATGGCTACACCTTC.

A single count supports this clone. The rearrangement uses TRBV5-1 and TRBJ2-3; weak D call: TRBD2 (6 bases). Trimming took off 0 bases at V and 1 base at J, with 12 bases between the two ends. This CDR3 is built from 16 residues. Germline V gives CDR1 SGHRS, CDR2 YFSETQ. CDR3 loop: CASSLAETGGTDTQYF. The CDR3 nucleotides are TGCGCCAGCAGCTTGGCCGAGACGGGGGGCACAGATACGCAGTATTTT. The full variable domain, rest sourced from reference TRBV5-1 and TRBJ2-3, is KAGVTQTPRYLIKTRGQQVTLSCSPISGHRSVSWYQQTPGQGLQFLFEYFSETQRNKGNFPGRFSGRQFSNSRSEMNVSTLELGDSALYLCASSLAETGGTDTQYFGPGTRLTVL.

In this sample, this clone turned up once. This chain joins TRBV4-2 and TRBJ1-2; D might be TRBD1 (6 bases). Germline CDR1 LGHNA, CDR2 YNFKEQ. V gave up 1 base and J gave up 7 bases, with 13 bases separating them. The CDR3 is 14 residues long. DNA of the CDR3: TGTGCCAGCAGCCAAGCAACAGGGTCGGTTGGCTACACCTTC. The encoded protein is CASSQATGSVGYTF.

V is TRBV5-1 and J is TRBJ1-4; D is undetermined. This CDR3 spans 15 amino acids. CDR1 is SGHRS, CDR2 YFSETQ, per germline. Trimming removed 0 bases at V and 0 bases at J, with 6 bases between. DNA of the CDR3: TGCGCCAGCAGCTTGGGTCCCGCAACTAATGAAAAACTGTTTTTT. Its protein is CASSLGPATNEKLFF. Full variable domain (remainder filled in from reference TRBV5-1 and TRBJ1-4): KAGVTQTPRYLIKTRGQQVTLSCSPISGHRSVSWYQQTPGQGLQFLFEYFSETQRNKGNFPGRFSGRQFSNSRSEMNVSTLELGDSALYLCASSLGPATNEKLFFGSGTQLSVL.

The chain carries TRBV6-1 and TRBJ1-3; a weak D match, TRBD1 (5 bases). The germline gives CDR1 MNHNS, CDR2 SASEGT. This CDR3 region has 14 residues. V was pared by 8 bases and J by 2 bases, with 13 bases between. This CDR3 reads CASSAGHTGNTIYF. As DNA, the CDR3 is TGTGCCAGCTCGGCGGGGCACACTGGAAACACCATATATTTT.

In this sample, this clone is medium-sized. The chain combines TRBV7-8 with TRBJ1-2; TRBD1 aligns across 7 bases. The germline CDR1 and CDR2 sequences are SGHVS and FQNEAQ. The length of the CDR3 is 13 residues. J lost 8 bases, V lost 3 bases, and 6 bases had no gene match. The CDR3 region is CASSFRGSGGYTF. DNA of the CDR3: TGTGCCAGCAGCTTCAGGGGGTCGGGAGGCTACACCTTC.